Listed here are 28 T cell receptor beta chains from one sample, sequenced in a study of radiation and T cells in renal cell carcinoma. Indicated time point: baseline pretreatment blood. Specified treatment: 15 Gy SBRT to primary tumor, nephrectomy 4 weeks later. TCRdb keeps only in-frame clones here, not all; method: immunoSEQ multiplex PCR. The table lists roughly 100,000 clones, about 88% of them singletons, with 6% to 9% in the top ten. The sample in question was blood, obtained from a patient whose treatment included radiotherapy and nephrectomy. Every receptor here comes from a man in his fifties or sixties with renal cell carcinoma.

The rearrangement uses TRBV9 and TRBJ2-2, with 9 bases lining up with TRBD2. The CDR3 is made up of 15 amino acids. V gave up 3 bases and J gave up 6 bases; unmatched junction bases: 6. Germline V gene sequence: CDR1 SGDLS, CDR2 YYNGEE. This chain's CDR3 is CASSGTSGLPGELFF. CDR3 nucleotides: TGTGCCAGCAGCGGTACTAGCGGGCTCCCCGGGGAGCTGTTTTTT.

The chain recombines TRBV5-6 with TRBJ1-5; 9 nucleotides agree with TRBD1. Trimming at V came to 2 bases and at J to 4 bases, leaving 4 bases not matched to a gene. The germline V gene has CDR1 SGHDT and CDR2 YYEEEE. The length of the CDR3 is 15 residues. As DNA, the CDR3 is TGTGCCAGCAGCTTAGGACAGGGGCCGAATCAGCCCCAGCATTTT. It is translated as CASSLGQGPNQPQHF.

This clone was observed a single time. The genes are TRBV6-7 and TRBJ1-5; TRBD1 matches at 8 bases. TRBV6-7 is labeled an ORF, and its function is uncertain. The CDR3 spans 15 residues. The V gene end was trimmed by 5 bases and the J gene end by 6 bases; junction bases not matched to a gene: 9. CDR3 residues: CASSATGGGGQPQHF. The CDR3 DNA reads as TGTGCCAGCAGTGCTACAGGGGGAGGCGGTCAGCCCCAGCATTTT.

CDR3: CASSPANRDEQFF. In DNA form, the CDR3 reads TGTGCCAGCTCACCAGCTAACAGGGATGAGCAGTTCTTC. The rearrangement uses TRBV18 and TRBJ2-1; TRBD1 is a possible D gene (6 bases). Germline assignment: CDR1 KGHSH and CDR2 LQKENI. The CDR3 covers 13 residues. V lost 2 bases to trimming and J lost 8 bases, with 10 bases between them.

This clone appeared a single time. CDR3 in DNA: TGCAGCGGCCAAGTCAATGAGCAGTTCTTC. Protein: CSGQVNEQFF. This rearrangement joins TRBV29-1 to TRBJ2-1, with D unclear. Germline CDR1 is SQVTM and CDR2 is ANQGSEA. V was pared by 7 bases and J by 6 bases, with 7 bases between. The CDR3 consists of 10 residues.

The rearrangement uses TRBV27 and TRBJ1-2; 9 nucleotides line up with TRBD1. The V gene's germline CDR1 is MNHEY and CDR2 SMNVEV (reference sequence). The CDR3 consists of 15 residues. Trimming took 6 bases from V and 8 from J; bases not matched to a gene: 13. Here the CDR3 DNA reads TGTGCCAGCAGCGCTCCGGGACAGGGAAAGGAAGGCTACACCTTC. Its translation is CASSAPGQGKEGYTF.

This rearrangement joins TRBV28 to TRBJ2-7, with 7 bases matching TRBD2. V gave up 6 bases and J gave up 3 bases; unmatched junction bases: 11. Germline V gives CDR1 MDHEN, CDR2 SYDVKM. CDR3 length: 15 residues. In nucleotides, the CDR3 is TGTGCCAGCAGCCTCCCAAGCGGGGCGTACTACGAGCAGTACTTC. This translates into CASSLPSGAYYEQYF. The entire variable domain, with the rest obtained from reference TRBV28 and TRBJ2-7, is as follows: DVKVTQSSRYLVKRTGEKVFLECVQDMDHENMFWYRQDPGLGLRLIYFSYDVKMKEKGDIPEGYSVSREKKERFSLILESASTNQTSMYLCASSLPSGAYYEQYFGPGTRLTVT.

This clone was counted only a few times. The chain joins TRBV6-5 to TRBJ1-1; no firm D call. CDR3 length: 13 amino acids. Germline values: CDR1 MNHEY, CDR2 SVGAGI. Trimming cost V 6 bases and J 4 bases, with 12 bases left between them. The CDR3 loop is CASSFAGRTEAFF. As DNA, the CDR3 is TGTGCCAGCAGCTTTGCGGGCCGCACTGAAGCTTTCTTT.

The chain combines TRBV28 with TRBJ1-5; the match to TRBD1 covers 7 bases. CDR1 MDHEN and CDR2 SYDVKM come from the germline V gene. The CDR3 loop spans 16 amino acids. V was pared by 7 bases and J by 7 bases, with 16 bases of the junction left unmatched. The CDR3 region has the DNA TGTGCCAGCAACATGGAAAATCACAGGGGATGGCAGCCCCAGCATTTT. Translation gives CASNMENHRGWQPQHF.

This clone was seen a handful of times. CDR3 DNA: TGTGCCAGCAGTTACTCAGGCGGGAGCTACGAGCAGTACTTC. It is translated as CASSYSGGSYEQYF. V usage is TRBV6-5 and J usage is TRBJ2-7, with TRBD2 matching over 7 bases. CDR1 and CDR2 (germline): MNHEY, SVGAGI. The CDR3 is 14 amino acids. V was pared by 0 bases and J by 3 bases, with 2 bases of the junction left unmatched.

The V gene is TRBV6-5, the J gene TRBJ1-4; unclear D gene. The CDR3 is made up of 14 amino acids. The V and J ends lost 6 bases and 8 bases respectively, with 16 bases between them. CDR1 is MNHEY and CDR2 is SVGAGI in the germline V gene. The DNA for the CDR3 is TGTGCCAGCAGACTCGGTTATTTAGAAGAAAAACTGTTTTTT. Amino acids: CASRLGYLEEKLFF.

The genes are TRBV5-5 and TRBJ1-6; D gene ambiguous. The CDR3 has 14 amino acids. In germline, CDR1 is SGHKS, CDR2 YYEKEE (reference sequence). With 4 bases removed from V and 10 bases from J, the gap between germline ends came to 15 bases. As DNA, the CDR3 is TGTGCCAGCAGCCGCTTCTGGGAAGACTCACCCCTCCACTTT. As protein: CASSRFWEDSPLHF.

This clone came up a few times. The chain has TRBV6-5 and TRBJ1-1; maybe TRBD1 (5 bases). Germline V lookup: CDR1 MNHEY, CDR2 SVGAGI. The CDR3 totals 13 residues. The V end lost 4 bases, the J end lost 5 bases, and 11 bases lay between the germline ends. The CDR3 sequence: CASSFQGRTEAFF. For the CDR3, the DNA is TGTGCCAGCAGTTTTCAGGGTCGGACTGAAGCTTTCTTT.

This chain connects TRBV5-1 to TRBJ2-5; D remains unclear. Deletions cut 0 bases from V and 1 base from J, with 10 bases between. This CDR3 is 15 amino acids long. Looked up from germline, CDR1 is SGHRS and CDR2 is YFSETQ. Here the CDR3 DNA reads TGCGCCAGCAGCTTGGAGGTCAATCGCCAAGAGACCCAGTACTTC. Its translation: CASSLEVNRQETQYF. Looking up the rest from reference TRBV5-1 and TRBJ2-5 gives the full variable domain: KAGVTQTPRYLIKTRGQQVTLSCSPISGHRSVSWYQQTPGQGLQFLFEYFSETQRNKGNFPGRFSGRQFSNSRSEMNVSTLELGDSALYLCASSLEVNRQETQYFGPGTRLLVL.

The rearrangement uses TRBV7-9 and TRBJ1-1; D unresolved. CDR3 length: 14 residues. V shed 2 bases and J shed 0 bases, with 7 bases lying between them. Germline CDR1 reads SEHNR; CDR2 reads FQNEAQ (reference sequence). The CDR3 DNA reads as TGTGCCAGCAGCTTAACCCCAATGAACACTGAAGCTTTCTTT. This sequence encodes CASSLTPMNTEAFF.

The chain uses TRBV5-1 and TRBJ2-3; the D gene is possibly TRBD2 (6 bases). The ends were cut back, 5 bases at V and 1 base at J, with 14 bases in the middle. Germline V gene data show CDR1 as SGHRS and CDR2 as YFSETQ. The CDR3 loop spans 15 amino acids. The CDR3 bases are TGCGCCAGCAGTTGGAGGGAGGTCGGCACAGATACGCAGTATTTT. It specifies CASSWREVGTDTQYF.

The V and J genes are TRBV2 and TRBJ1-1, with D perhaps matching TRBD1 (6 bases). V gave up 8 bases and J gave up 1 base, with 11 bases separating them. This CDR3 spans 13 amino acids. Germline lookup yields CDR1 SNHLY and CDR2 FYNNEI. The CDR3 bases are TGTGCCAGCCCTGAGGGACAGAACACTGAAGCTTTCTTT. This translates into CASPEGQNTEAFF.

Judged by abundance, this clone is medium-sized. This rearrangement joins TRBV7-3 to TRBJ2-3; no firm D call. In germline, CDR1 is SGHTA, CDR2 FQGTGA. Between the trimmed V and J ends, which lost 5 bases and 7 bases, there was a span of 13 bases. The CDR3 runs 13 residues. CDR3 sequence (DNA): TGTGCCAGCAGCCCCCCCGACGAGAATACGCAGTATTTT. It translates to CASSPPDENTQYF. The variable domain in full, completed from reference TRBV7-3 and TRBJ2-3, reads GAGVSQTPSNKVTEKGKYVELRCDPISGHTALYWYRQSLGQGPEFLIYFQGTGAADDSGLPNDRFFAVRPEGSVSTLKIQRTERGDSAVYLCASSPPDENTQYFGPGTRLTVL.

This chain uses TRBV2 with TRBJ1-4; 8 nucleotides align to TRBD1. The germline V gene encodes CDR1 SNHLY and CDR2 FYNNEI. V shed 3 bases and J 5 bases; nucleotides not matched to a gene: 5. The CDR3 runs to 15 residues. The DNA for the CDR3 is TGTGCCAGCAGTGATCGGGACAGGTTAAATGAAAAACTGTTTTTT. It codes for CASSDRDRLNEKLFF.

The chain couples TRBV9 to TRBJ2-7; D remains ambiguous. The germline V gene encodes CDR1 SGDLS and CDR2 YYNGEE. The V end lost 1 base, the J end lost 7 bases, and 12 bases lay between the germline ends. The CDR3 has 13 residues. The CDR3 DNA reads TGTGCCAGCAGCGTACTGCCGGAAGGGGAGCAGTACTTC. It encodes CASSVLPEGEQYF.

This clone was seen only once. V is TRBV5-1 and J is TRBJ2-5; TRBD2 aligns across 15 bases. CDR3 length equals 18 residues. The germline CDR1 and CDR2 sequences are SGHRS and YFSETQ. J gave up 3 bases and V 3 bases, and 9 bases lay outside the gene matches. DNA for the CDR3: TGCGCCAGCAGCTCACCGGGACTAGCGGGGGGCGCCGAAGAGACCCAGTACTTC. It codes for CASSSPGLAGGAEETQYF. Drawing the rest from reference TRBV5-1 and TRBJ2-5, the complete variable domain is KAGVTQTPRYLIKTRGQQVTLSCSPISGHRSVSWYQQTPGQGLQFLFEYFSETQRNKGNFPGRFSGRQFSNSRSEMNVSTLELGDSALYLCASSSPGLAGGAEETQYFGPGTRLLVL.

The chain recombines TRBV29-1 with TRBJ2-1; D ambiguous. Germline lookup yields CDR1 SQVTM and CDR2 ANQGSEA. Trimming cost V 1 base and J 1 base, with 17 bases left between them. The CDR3 length is 17 residues. CDR3 loop: CSVEGLLKTISYNEQFF. The DNA of the CDR3 is TGCAGCGTTGAAGGTCTACTAAAAACCATATCCTACAATGAGCAGTTCTTC.

The J gene is TRBJ1-2, the V gene TRBV19, with TRBD1 as a possible D gene (6 bases). The CDR3 runs to 14 residues. V was trimmed by 4 bases and J by 2 bases, leaving 11 bases between them. The germline CDR1 and CDR2 sequences are LNHDA and SQIVND (reference sequence). CDR3 residues: CASSRGGLNYGYTF. CDR3 DNA sequence: TGTGCCAGTAGTAGAGGGGGACTGAACTATGGCTACACCTTC.

V usage is TRBV6-5 and J usage is TRBJ2-7; TRBD2 might be the D (6 bases). The CDR3 contains 14 residues. CDR1 and CDR2 from the germline V gene are MNHEY and SVGAGI. The V end was cut by 6 bases, the J end by 4 bases, with 16 bases between. The CDR3 bases are TGTGCCAGCAGCGTTAGCGGTGGAATTTACGAGCAGTACTTC. Translation: CASSVSGGIYEQYF.

The chain joins TRBV28 to TRBJ1-3; D is undetermined. V was pared by 7 bases and J by 0 bases, with 22 bases between. Germline V CDR1 and CDR2: MDHEN, SYDVKM. This CDR3 spans 18 amino acids. This CDR3 reads CASTPGSAASYSGNTIYF. The CDR3 DNA follows: TGTGCCAGCACCCCCGGTTCCGCGGCATCCTACTCTGGAAACACCATATATTTT.

The V and J genes are TRBV19 and TRBJ1-6; D unclear. Between the trimmed V and J ends, which lost 6 bases and 10 bases, there was a span of 16 bases. CDR1 and CDR2 (germline): LNHDA, SQIVND (reference sequence). There are 14 residues in the CDR3. The CDR3 DNA is TGTGCCAGTAGCCTTACCCCCTTAGGATCACCCCTCCACTTT. Its protein product is CASSLTPLGSPLHF.

For the CDR3, the DNA is TGTGCCAGCAGCCCGGCCAGACAGAGCACTGAAGCTTTCTTT. Protein: CASSPARQSTEAFF. The rearrangement joins TRBV5-4 to TRBJ1-1; tentative D call: TRBD1 (5 bases). The length of the CDR3 is 14 residues. From germline, CDR1 is SGHNT and CDR2 YYREEE (reference sequence). V lost 4 bases, J lost 4 bases, and 14 bases lay in between. Supplemented by reference TRBV5-4 and TRBJ1-1, the full variable domain reads ETGVTQSPTHLIKTRGQQVTLRCSSQSGHNTVSWYQQALGQGPQFIFQYYREEENGRGNFPPRFSGLQFPNYSSELNVNALELDDSALYLCASSPARQSTEAFFGQGTRLTVV.

The rearrangement uses TRBV19 and TRBJ1-4; D unresolved. Looked up from germline, CDR1 is LNHDA and CDR2 is SQIVND (reference sequence). This CDR3 has 16 amino acids. The V end was cut by 5 bases, the J end by 0 bases, with 13 bases between. The CDR3 bases are TGTGCCAGTAGTGCGAGTGACCGCGCAACTAATGAAAAACTGTTTTTT. Its protein is CASSASDRATNEKLFF.